The 10 T cell receptor beta chains given below trace back to one sample, sequenced in a study of T cells after yellow fever vaccination. TCRdb re-analysed the 5' RACE reads in MiXCR, keeping a single row per CDR3 protein. This table has hundreds of thousands of distinct CDR3 sequences, 13% appearing once. The sample in question was PBMCs, obtained on the day of the yellow fever booster vaccination. All receptors derive from a man aged 30 to 45 who received the YFV17D yellow fever vaccine.

This clonotype was recorded at least ten times. The DNA for the CDR3 is TGTGCCAGCAGTTTCCGTGAGCAGTTCTTC. Translated, it gives CASSFREQFF. The chain recombines TRBV12-3 or TRBV12-4 with TRBJ2-1, with unresolved D. The length of the CDR3 is 10 residues. The V and J ends lost 3 bases and 9 bases respectively, with 3 bases between them.

This clonotype was counted only a few times. This chain connects TRBV10-1 to TRBJ2-2, with D uncertain. V was shortened by 7 bases and J by 0 bases, with 15 bases between the two germline ends. CDR3 length: 16 amino acids. Looked up from germline, CDR1 is WNHNN and CDR2 is SYGVQD (reference sequence). The CDR3 nucleotides read TGCGCCAGCAAAGCAGCCCTACCCCCGAACACCGGGGAGCTGTTTTTT. Residues: CASKAALPPNTGELFF.

The chain employs TRBV9 and TRBJ2-3; possibly TRBD1 or TRBD2 for D (5 bases each). The germline gives CDR1 SGDLS, CDR2 YYNGEE. Trimming left V 7 bases short and J 4 bases short, with 10 bases between. The CDR3 length is 12 residues. The CDR3 region is CASGGGSDTQYF. CDR3 in DNA: TGTGCCAGCGGGGGTGGGTCAGATACGCAGTATTTT.

J is TRBJ2-2 and V is TRBV7-2; TRBD2 matches at 12 bases. Germline-derived CDR1 and CDR2 are SGHTA and FQGNSA. The CDR3 length is 16 residues. J gave up 6 bases and V 5 bases, and 7 bases lay outside the gene matches. The CDR3 region is CASSRRLAGESGELFF. As DNA, the CDR3 is TGTGCCAGCAGCCGCCGACTAGCGGGAGAATCCGGGGAGCTGTTTTTT.

This clonotype showed up just a few times. The chain employs TRBV12-3 or TRBV12-4 and TRBJ2-7; D might be TRBD1 (6 bases). The CDR3 runs to 12 residues. V dropped 2 bases and J dropped 11 bases, with 13 bases sitting between them. The CDR3: CASSLNRELKYF. CDR3 nucleotides: TGTGCCAGCAGTTTAAACAGGGAATTGAAGTACTTC.

V and J are TRBV5-1 and TRBJ2-5; D uncertain. The germline V and J ends were trimmed by 1 base and 5 bases, with 12 bases remaining between them. The CDR3 loop spans 14 amino acids. CDR1 and CDR2 (germline): SGHRS, YFSETQ. CDR3 sequence: CASSLLIYRETQYF. CDR3 coding DNA: TGCGCCAGCAGCTTGCTGATATACCGTGAGACCCAGTACTTC.

The rearrangement uses TRBV5-8 and TRBJ2-1; 12 bases map to TRBD2. Germline CDR1 reads SGHTS; CDR2 reads YDEGEE. With 3 bases clipped from V and 7 bases from J, the junction kept 11 bases outside the gene matches. There are 17 residues in the CDR3. CDR3 DNA: TGTGCCAGCAGCTACGGGACTAGCGGGCCGGGATGGAATGAGCAGTTCTTC. Translating it yields CASSYGTSGPGWNEQFF.

The V gene is TRBV27, the J gene TRBJ2-2; D is undetermined. V was shortened by 2 bases and J by 3 bases, with 10 bases between the two germline ends. CDR1 is MNHEY, CDR2 SMNVEV, per germline (reference sequence). The length of the CDR3 is 15 residues. CDR3 nucleotides: TGTGCCAGCAGTTTACTTAGCCCAGACACCGGGGAGCTGTTTTTT. Translation gives CASSLLSPDTGELFF.

This clonotype was seen more than once but under ten times. V usage is TRBV4-2 and J usage is TRBJ1-3; weak D call: TRBD1 (6 bases). The CDR3 sequence is 17 residues long. CDR1 is LGHNA, CDR2 YNFKEQ, per germline. V lost 0 bases, J lost 0 bases, and 12 bases lay in between. The CDR3 sequence is CASSQDRGVGSGNTIYF. The CDR3 nucleotides read TGTGCCAGCAGCCAAGACAGGGGCGTCGGCTCTGGAAACACCATATATTTT.

This clonotype was seen only a few times. V and J are TRBV20-1 and TRBJ2-3; 9 bases align to TRBD2. This CDR3 has 15 residues. J was trimmed by 6 bases and V by 6 bases; bases with no gene match: 13. CDR1 and CDR2 from the germline V gene are DFQATT and SNEGSKA (reference sequence). The CDR3 is CSANQREDVRDTQYF. Written as DNA, the CDR3 is TGCAGTGCCAACCAGCGGGAGGACGTCAGGGATACGCAGTATTTT.